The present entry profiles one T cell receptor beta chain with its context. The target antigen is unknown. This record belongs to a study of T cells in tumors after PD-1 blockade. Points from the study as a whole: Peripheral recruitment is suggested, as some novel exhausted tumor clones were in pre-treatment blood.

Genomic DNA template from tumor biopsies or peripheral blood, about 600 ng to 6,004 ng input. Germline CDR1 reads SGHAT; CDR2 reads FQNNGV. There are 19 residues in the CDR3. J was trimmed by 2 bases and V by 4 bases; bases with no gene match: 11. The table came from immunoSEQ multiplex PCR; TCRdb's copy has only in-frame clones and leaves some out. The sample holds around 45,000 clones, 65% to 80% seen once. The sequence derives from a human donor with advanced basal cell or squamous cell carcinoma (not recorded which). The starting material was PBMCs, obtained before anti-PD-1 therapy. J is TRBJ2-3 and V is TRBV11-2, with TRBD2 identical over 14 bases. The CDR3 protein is CASSYGLAGGNHNTDTQYF. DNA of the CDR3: TGTGCCAGCAGCTATGGACTAGCGGGGGGTAACCATAACACAGATACGCAGTATTTT.